The 18 T cell receptor beta chains reported below all come from one sample, sequenced in a study of identical twins. TCRdb reanalysed the 5' RACE reads using MiXCR and keeps one entry per CDR3 protein. The sample lists approximately 590,000 distinct CDR3 sequences; over 8.5% were seen once. These sequences were also reported in another study, on yellow fever vaccine responses in identical twins.

The specimen was PBMCs. The receptors stem from a woman aged 18-29 years in good health.

This chain joins TRBV29-1 and TRBJ1-2; D is perhaps TRBD1 (6 bases). Trimming took off 4 bases at V and 1 base at J, with 10 bases between the two ends. The CDR3 has 13 amino acids. The germline V gene has CDR1 SQVTM and CDR2 ANQGSEA. The CDR3 region is CSVVGDNNYGYTF. CDR3 nucleotides: TGCAGCGTTGTTGGGGACAATAACTATGGCTACACCTTC.

This clonotype has ten or more counts. V gene TRBV7-2 combines with J gene TRBJ2-1, with unresolved D. The CDR3 loop spans 13 amino acids. Trimming stripped 5 bases from V and 7 bases from J, with 12 bases between. CDR1 and CDR2 (germline): SGHTA, FQGNSA. CDR3 residues: CASSLQIGNEQFF. The CDR3 DNA is TGTGCCAGCAGCCTACAGATCGGGAATGAGCAGTTCTTC.

In its sample, this clonotype was seen many times. The rearrangement joins TRBV5-1 to TRBJ2-2, with 7 bases aligning to TRBD2. This CDR3 is 16 amino acids long. Trimming removed 4 bases from V and 5 bases from J; junction bases left unmatched: 11. Germline-derived CDR1 and CDR2 are SGHRS and YFSETQ. The CDR3 sequence is CASSPQAGLGTGELFF. The CDR3 nucleotides are TGCGCCAGCAGCCCTCAAGCGGGATTGGGGACCGGGGAGCTGTTTTTT. Supplemented by reference TRBV5-1 and TRBJ2-2, the full variable domain reads KAGVTQTPRYLIKTRGQQVTLSCSPISGHRSVSWYQQTPGQGLQFLFEYFSETQRNKGNFPGRFSGRQFSNSRSEMNVSTLELGDSALYLCASSPQAGLGTGELFFGEGSRLTVL.

This clonotype turned up a few times. The V gene is TRBV20-1, the J gene TRBJ1-5; perhaps TRBD1 as D (5 bases). Germline values: CDR1 DFQATT, CDR2 SNEGSKA (reference sequence). V lost 0 bases and J lost 0, with 9 bases in between. The CDR3 spans 15 residues. For the CDR3, the DNA is TGCAGTGCTAGAGAGCAGGGTGCTAGCAATCAGCCCCAGCATTTT. The encoded protein is CSAREQGASNQPQHF.

This clonotype has at least ten counts. The rearrangement links TRBV6-5 to TRBJ2-7, with D possibly being TRBD1 (5 bases). Trimming left V 0 bases short and J 4 bases short, with 13 bases between. CDR3 length: 15 residues. The germline gives CDR1 MNHEY, CDR2 SVGAGI. The CDR3 nucleotides read TGTGCCAGCAGTTACTCACGTAGGGGAAAATACGAGCAGTACTTC. Amino acid sequence: CASSYSRRGKYEQYF.

This clonotype was seen at least ten times. The V gene is TRBV21-1, the J gene TRBJ2-7; the table's D gene call, TRBD1, was not cross checked with the DNA. TRBV21-1 is tagged as a pseudogene. This CDR3 comprises 16 residues. The CDR3 region has the DNA TGTGCCAGCAGCAAGGGGACAGGGCTCTCCTCCTACGAGCAGTACTTC. Translated: CASSKGTGLSSYEQYF.

The chain uses TRBV23-1 and TRBJ2-7; the match to TRBD1 covers 10 bases. TRBV23-1 is assigned to the ORF class and has an uncertain function. The ends lost 6 bases at V and 2 bases at J; junction bases unmatched: 10. The CDR3 is 16 amino acids. The CDR3 DNA is TGCGCCAGCAGCCAACTCCGGGACAGGGGTCCCTACGAGCAGTACTTC. Its translation: CASSQLRDRGPYEQYF.

In its sample, this clonotype was seen many times. V gene TRBV5-1 combines with J gene TRBJ2-7; TRBD2 matches 12 bases. The CDR3 is made up of 15 amino acids. CDR1 SGHRS and CDR2 YFSETQ come from the germline V gene. The J segment lost 2 bases and the V segment lost 1 base, leaving 1 base of the junction unmatched. For the CDR3, the DNA is TGCGCCAGCAGCTTGACTAGCGGGAGGACCTACGAGCAGTACTTC. Amino acid sequence: CASSLTSGRTYEQYF.

The chain carries TRBV6-2 or TRBV6-3 and TRBJ2-2; unclear D gene. The CDR3 loop spans 14 amino acids. V gave up 0 bases and J gave up 3 bases, with 5 bases separating them. Germline loops: CDR1 MNHEY, CDR2 SVGEGT. The CDR3 region has the DNA TGTGCCAGCAGTTACTCCCCGGACACCGGGGAGCTGTTTTTT. This codes for CASSYSPDTGELFF.

The CDR3 loop is CASSESTLYPGDTYEQYF. The CDR3 DNA is TGTGCCAGCAGTGAGTCGACACTGTACCCTGGGGATACCTACGAGCAGTACTTC. This chain joins TRBV25-1 and TRBJ2-7; unclear D gene. The germline V gene encodes CDR1 MGHDK and CDR2 SYGVNS. This CDR3 has 18 amino acids. Trimming left V 3 bases short and J 2 bases short, with 23 bases between.

The chain couples TRBV6-5 to TRBJ1-2, with D perhaps TRBD1 (5 bases). The CDR3 consists of 15 residues. V lost 1 base to trimming and J lost 6 bases, with 15 bases between them. In germline, CDR1 is MNHEY, CDR2 SVGAGI. DNA for the CDR3: TGTGCCAGCAGTTACTTAAGGGACGGAAAGGATGGCTACACCTTC. Amino acids: CASSYLRDGKDGYTF.

A few counts support this clonotype. The V call is TRBV10-3, the J call TRBJ2-3; D possibly corresponds to TRBD2 (6 bases). This CDR3 comprises 13 residues. V was shortened by 8 bases and J by 2 bases, with 11 bases between the two germline ends. CDR1 and CDR2 from the germline V gene are ENHRY and SYGVKD. The DNA for the CDR3 is TGTGCCATCGGAGGGGTAGACACAGATACGCAGTATTTT. This gives the protein CAIGGVDTDTQYF.

The rearrangement joins TRBV2 to TRBJ2-5; D might be TRBD1 (6 bases). CDR3 length: 13 amino acids. The germline V and J ends were trimmed by 11 bases and 2 bases, with 15 bases remaining between them. CDR1 SNHLY and CDR2 FYNNEI come from the germline V gene. Here the CDR3 DNA reads TGTGCCTTTAACCCGAGGGGGCAAGAGACCCAGTACTTC. Protein sequence: CAFNPRGQETQYF.

This clonotype was picked up many times. V is TRBV9 and J is TRBJ2-3; D is unclear. Germline lookup yields CDR1 SGDLS and CDR2 YYNGEE. Between the trimmed V and J ends, which lost 4 bases and 0 bases, there was a span of 12 bases. The CDR3 has 15 amino acids. CDR3 residues: CASSLDGASTDTQYF. The CDR3 DNA follows: TGTGCCAGCAGCCTGGACGGAGCTAGCACAGATACGCAGTATTTT.

The table lists this clonotype with many counts. The V call is TRBV7-2, the J call TRBJ2-3; TRBD2 matches at 11 bases. Germline V lookup: CDR1 SGHTA, CDR2 FQGNSA. Trimming took 3 bases from V and 6 from J; bases not matched to a gene: 8. The CDR3 consists of 16 residues. The CDR3 coding sequence is TGTGCCAGCAGCTTGTCGACTAGCGGGGCCTGGGATACGCAGTATTTT. Amino acid sequence: CASSLSTSGAWDTQYF.

The chain couples TRBV18 to TRBJ2-4; D assignment may be TRBD1 or TRBD2 (5 bases each). Germline assignment: CDR1 KGHSH and CDR2 LQKENI. With 1 base removed from V and 3 bases from J, the gap between germline ends came to 10 bases. The CDR3 length is 15 residues. In DNA, the CDR3 is TGTGCCAGCTCACCACTCGGGGACGGCAAAAACATTCAGTACTTC. Translation gives CASSPLGDGKNIQYF. Filled out from reference TRBV18 and TRBJ2-4, the complete variable domain reads NAGVMQNPRHLVRRRGQEARLRCSPMKGHSHVYWYRQLPEEGLKFMVYLQKENIIDESGMPKERFSAEFPKEGPSILRIQQVVRGDSAAYFCASSPLGDGKNIQYFGAGTRLSVL.

The chain is built from TRBV7-2 and TRBJ2-1; D unclear. The germline CDR1 and CDR2 sequences are SGHTA and FQGNSA. V gave up 0 bases and J gave up 1 base, with 7 bases separating them. The CDR3 covers 15 residues. CDR3 coding DNA: TGTGCCAGCAGCTTAGCGCATGGGTCCTACAATGAGCAGTTCTTC. This translates into CASSLAHGSYNEQFF.

The table lists this clonotype with a few counts. The V gene is TRBV5-5, the J gene TRBJ2-7, with no clear D. This CDR3 contains 12 residues. The germline CDR1 and CDR2 sequences are SGHKS and YYEKEE (reference sequence). V was trimmed by 0 bases and J by 6 bases, leaving 7 bases between them. The CDR3 protein is CASSLVVGEQYF. CDR3 DNA: TGTGCCAGCAGCTTGGTGGTTGGCGAGCAGTACTTC. The full variable domain, completed using reference TRBV5-5 and TRBJ2-7, is DAGVTQSPTHLIKTRGQQVTLRCSPISGHKSVSWYQQVLGQGPQFIFQYYEKEERGRGNFPDRFSARQFPNYSSELNVNALLLGDSALYLCASSLVVGEQYFGPGTRLTVT.